This T cell receptor (beta chain) comes out of a study of beta chain features in type 1 diabetes. Every bit of the isolated RNA underwent reverse transcription, so sequencing read expressed TCRB transcripts. The method was immunoSEQ multiplex PCR; TCRdb's version includes in-frame clones alone and lacks a portion of them. The sample holds 680,000 or so clones, 15% to 19% seen once. The germline V gene encodes CDR1 SEHNR and CDR2 FQNEAQ (reference sequence). V was pared by 5 bases and J by 9 bases, with 13 bases between. The CDR3 loop spans 12 amino acids. The rearrangement joins TRBV7-9 to TRBJ1-1, with no clear D. What was sequenced was naive CD4+ T cells from blood. The clonotype comes from a man aged 18 to 30 in good health. Here the CDR3 DNA reads TGTGCCAGCAGCGAGACTTACAGCAAAGCTTTCTTT. It codes for CASSETYSKAFF.